This TCR beta chain was documented in a study of CD8 T cells in Susac syndrome. The table lists this clonotype with a count of one. Random hexamers were used to reverse transcribe roughly 0.45 to 1 ug of RNA. The amplification used immunoSEQ multiplex PCR on TCR beta CDR3; it spanned 54 Vbeta and 13 Jbeta. From the immunoSEQ multiplex PCR reads, TCRdb called clonotypes with MiXCR, one entry per CDR3 protein. The top ten clones hold 0.35% to 0.55% of a sample with around 80,000 distinct CDR3 sequences, 80% to 95% of them seen once. The V end lost 11 bases, the J end lost 1 base, and 17 bases lay between the germline ends. The CDR3 extends over 14 amino acids. Germline V gene lookup returns CDR1 MNHNY and CDR2 SVGAGI (reference sequence).

Source material: CD8+ T cells from PBMCs. This receptor was obtained from a human donor with Susac syndrome. V is TRBV6-6 and J is TRBJ1-1; a weak D match, TRBD1 (6 bases). The chain's CDR3 is CAGVGDNANTEAFF. The CDR3, as DNA: TGTGCCGGCGTGGGGGACAACGCGAACACTGAAGCTTTCTTT.